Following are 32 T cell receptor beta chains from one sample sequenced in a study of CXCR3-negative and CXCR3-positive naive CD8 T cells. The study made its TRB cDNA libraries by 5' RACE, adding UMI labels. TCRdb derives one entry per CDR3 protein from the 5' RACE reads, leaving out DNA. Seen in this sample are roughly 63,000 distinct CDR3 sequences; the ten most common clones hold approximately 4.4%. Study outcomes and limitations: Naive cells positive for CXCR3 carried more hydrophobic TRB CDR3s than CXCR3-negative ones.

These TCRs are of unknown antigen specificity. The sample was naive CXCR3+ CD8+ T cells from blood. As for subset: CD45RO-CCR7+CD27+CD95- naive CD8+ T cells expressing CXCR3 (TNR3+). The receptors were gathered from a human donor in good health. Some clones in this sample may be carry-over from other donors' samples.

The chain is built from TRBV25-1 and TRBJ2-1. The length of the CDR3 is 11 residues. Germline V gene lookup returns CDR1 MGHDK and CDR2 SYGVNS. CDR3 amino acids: CASSGGHEQFF.

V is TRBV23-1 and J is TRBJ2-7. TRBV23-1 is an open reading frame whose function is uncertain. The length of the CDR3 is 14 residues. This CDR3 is CASSHWGSSYEQYF.

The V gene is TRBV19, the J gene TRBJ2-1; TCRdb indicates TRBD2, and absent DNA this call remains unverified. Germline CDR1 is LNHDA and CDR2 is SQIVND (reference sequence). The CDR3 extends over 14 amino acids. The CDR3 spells CASGQRGAYNEQFF.

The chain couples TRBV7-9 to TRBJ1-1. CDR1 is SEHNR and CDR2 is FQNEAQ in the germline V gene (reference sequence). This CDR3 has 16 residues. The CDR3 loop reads CASSSTTTAINTEAFF.

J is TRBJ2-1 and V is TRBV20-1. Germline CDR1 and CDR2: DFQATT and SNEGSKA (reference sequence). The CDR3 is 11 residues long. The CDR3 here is CSAVDYNEQFF.

CDR3 residues: CASSDWEETQYF. V and J are TRBV10-2 and TRBJ2-5. Germline V gene lookup returns CDR1 WSHSY and CDR2 SAAADI. The CDR3 contains 12 residues.

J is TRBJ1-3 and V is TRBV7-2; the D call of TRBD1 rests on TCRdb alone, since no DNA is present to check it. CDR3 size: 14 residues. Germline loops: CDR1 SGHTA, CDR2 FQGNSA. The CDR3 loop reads CASSFPGDGNTIYF. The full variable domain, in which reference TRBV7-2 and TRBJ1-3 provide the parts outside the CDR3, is GAGVSQSPSNKVTEKGKDVELRCDPISGHTALYWYRQSLGQGLEFLIYFQGNSAPDKSGLPSDRFSAERTGGSVSTLTIQRTQQEDSAVYLCASSFPGDGNTIYFGEGSWLTVV.

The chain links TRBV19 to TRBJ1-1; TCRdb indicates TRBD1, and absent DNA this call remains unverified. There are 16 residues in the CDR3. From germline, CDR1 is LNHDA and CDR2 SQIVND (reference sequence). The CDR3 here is CASSIGGQGADTEAFF.

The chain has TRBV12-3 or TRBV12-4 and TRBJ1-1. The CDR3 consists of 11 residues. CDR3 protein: CASSSIREAFF.

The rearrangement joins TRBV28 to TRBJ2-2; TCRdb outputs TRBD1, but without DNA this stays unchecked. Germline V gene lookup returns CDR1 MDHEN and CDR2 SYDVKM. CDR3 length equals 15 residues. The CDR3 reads CASSPRDFNTGELFF.

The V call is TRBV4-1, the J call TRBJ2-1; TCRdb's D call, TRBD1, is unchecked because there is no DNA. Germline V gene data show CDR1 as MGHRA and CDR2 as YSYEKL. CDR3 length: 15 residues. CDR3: CASSQRGPSYNEQFF.

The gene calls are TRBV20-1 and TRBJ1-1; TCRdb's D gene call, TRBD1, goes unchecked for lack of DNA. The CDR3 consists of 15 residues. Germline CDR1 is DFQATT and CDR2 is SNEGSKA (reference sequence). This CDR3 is CSASSTGGGNTEAFF.

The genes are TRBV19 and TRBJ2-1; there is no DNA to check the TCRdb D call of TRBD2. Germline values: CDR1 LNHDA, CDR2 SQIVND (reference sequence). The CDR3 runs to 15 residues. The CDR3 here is CAISLGLASSDEQFF.

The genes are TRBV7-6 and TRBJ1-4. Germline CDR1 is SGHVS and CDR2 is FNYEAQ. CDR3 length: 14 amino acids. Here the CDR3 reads CASSDGPTNEKLFF.

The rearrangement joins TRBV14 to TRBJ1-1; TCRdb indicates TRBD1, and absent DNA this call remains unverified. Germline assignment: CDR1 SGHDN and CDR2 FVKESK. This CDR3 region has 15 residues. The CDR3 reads CASSQGTGENTEAFF.

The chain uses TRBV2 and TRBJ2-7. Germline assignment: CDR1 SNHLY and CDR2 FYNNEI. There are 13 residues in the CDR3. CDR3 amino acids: CASSEFVGTEQYF.

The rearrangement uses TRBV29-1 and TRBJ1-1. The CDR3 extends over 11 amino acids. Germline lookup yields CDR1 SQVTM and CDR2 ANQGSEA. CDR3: CSVVGNTEAFF.

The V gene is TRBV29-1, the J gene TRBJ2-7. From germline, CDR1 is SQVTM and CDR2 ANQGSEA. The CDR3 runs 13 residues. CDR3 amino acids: CSVDFGNSYEQYF.

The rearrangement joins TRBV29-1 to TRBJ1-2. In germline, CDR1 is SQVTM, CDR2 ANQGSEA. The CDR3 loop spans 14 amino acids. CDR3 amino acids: CSVELGGGDYGYTF.

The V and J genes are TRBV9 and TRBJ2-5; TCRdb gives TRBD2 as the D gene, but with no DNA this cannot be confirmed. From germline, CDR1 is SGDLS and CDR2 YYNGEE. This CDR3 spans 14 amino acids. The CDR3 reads CASSEGLAGEWLYF.

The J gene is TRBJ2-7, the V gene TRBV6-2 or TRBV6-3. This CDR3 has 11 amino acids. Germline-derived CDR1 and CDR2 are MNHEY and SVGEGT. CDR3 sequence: CASNHPYEQYF.

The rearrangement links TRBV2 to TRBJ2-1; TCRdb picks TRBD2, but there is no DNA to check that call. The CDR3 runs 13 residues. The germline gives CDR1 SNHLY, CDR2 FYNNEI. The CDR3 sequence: CARPGLRAREQFF.

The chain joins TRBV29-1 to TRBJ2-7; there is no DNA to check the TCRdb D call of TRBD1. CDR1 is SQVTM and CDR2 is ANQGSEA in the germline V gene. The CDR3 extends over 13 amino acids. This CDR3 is CSVVGQSSYEQYF.

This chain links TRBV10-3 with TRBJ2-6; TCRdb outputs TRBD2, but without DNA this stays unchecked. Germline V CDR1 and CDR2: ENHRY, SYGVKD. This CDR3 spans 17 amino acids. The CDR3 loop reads CAISTNSRDYGANVLTF.

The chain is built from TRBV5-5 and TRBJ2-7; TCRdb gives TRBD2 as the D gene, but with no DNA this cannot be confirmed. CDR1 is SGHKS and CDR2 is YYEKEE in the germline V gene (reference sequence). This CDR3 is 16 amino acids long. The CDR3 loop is CASSLDFSSSGGEQYF.

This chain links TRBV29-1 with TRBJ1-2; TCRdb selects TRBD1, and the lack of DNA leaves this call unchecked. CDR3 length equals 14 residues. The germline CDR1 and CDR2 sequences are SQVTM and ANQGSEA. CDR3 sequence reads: CSAFHPGQGDGYTF.

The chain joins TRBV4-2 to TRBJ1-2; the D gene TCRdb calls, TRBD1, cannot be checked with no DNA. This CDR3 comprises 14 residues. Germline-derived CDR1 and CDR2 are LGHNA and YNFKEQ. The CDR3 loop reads CASSLEAGADGYTF.

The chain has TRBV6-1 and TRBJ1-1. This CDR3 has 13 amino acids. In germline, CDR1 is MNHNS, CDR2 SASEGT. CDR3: CASSEVQGTEAFF.

The CDR3 sequence: CSVEVLRTGGTDTQYF. This chain joins TRBV29-1 and TRBJ2-3; TCRdb lists TRBD1, though no DNA is available to test this call. Germline values: CDR1 SQVTM, CDR2 ANQGSEA. This CDR3 is built from 16 residues.

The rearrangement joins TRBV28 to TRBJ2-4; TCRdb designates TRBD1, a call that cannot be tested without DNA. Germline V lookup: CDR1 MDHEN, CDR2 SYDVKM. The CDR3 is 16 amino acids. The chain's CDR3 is CACSLNPGQGTDIQYF. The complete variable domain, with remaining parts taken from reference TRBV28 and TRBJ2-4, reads DVKVTQSSRYLVKRTGEKVFLECVQDMDHENMFWYRQDPGLGLRLIYFSYDVKMKEKGDIPEGYSVSREKKERFSLILESASTNQTSMYLCACSLNPGQGTDIQYFGAGTRLSVL.

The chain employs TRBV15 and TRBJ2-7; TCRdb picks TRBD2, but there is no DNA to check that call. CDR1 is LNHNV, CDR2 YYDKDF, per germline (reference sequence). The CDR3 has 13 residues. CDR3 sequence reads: CATSSPSSREQYF.

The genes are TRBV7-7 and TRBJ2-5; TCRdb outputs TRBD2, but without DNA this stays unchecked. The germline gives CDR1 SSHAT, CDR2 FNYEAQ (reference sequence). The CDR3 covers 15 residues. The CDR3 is CASSLTSGGLETQYF.